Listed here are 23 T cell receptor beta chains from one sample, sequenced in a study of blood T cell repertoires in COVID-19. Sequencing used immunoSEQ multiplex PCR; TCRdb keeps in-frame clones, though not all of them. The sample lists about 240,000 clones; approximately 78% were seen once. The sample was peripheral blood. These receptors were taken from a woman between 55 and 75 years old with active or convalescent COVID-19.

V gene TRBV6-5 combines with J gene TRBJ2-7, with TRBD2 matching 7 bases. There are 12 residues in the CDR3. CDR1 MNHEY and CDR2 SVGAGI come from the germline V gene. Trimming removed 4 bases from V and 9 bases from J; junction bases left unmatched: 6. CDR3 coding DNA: TGTGCCAGCAGTTCCCCCGGGAGGAGGCAGTACTTC. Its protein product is CASSSPGRRQYF.

CDR3 sequence reads: CAISGGYNQPQHF. The DNA of the CDR3 is TGTGCCATCAGCGGAGGTTATAATCAGCCCCAGCATTTT. The chain uses TRBV10-3 and TRBJ1-5; unclear D gene. In germline, CDR1 is ENHRY, CDR2 SYGVKD. The CDR3 is 13 amino acids. Trimming cost V 6 bases and J 4 bases, with 10 bases left between them.

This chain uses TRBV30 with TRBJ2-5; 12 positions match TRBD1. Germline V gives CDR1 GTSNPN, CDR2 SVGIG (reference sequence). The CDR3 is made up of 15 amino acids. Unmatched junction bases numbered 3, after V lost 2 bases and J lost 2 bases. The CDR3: CAWSTGQGAQETQYF. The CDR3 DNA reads TGTGCCTGGAGTACGGGACAGGGGGCGCAAGAGACCCAGTACTTC.

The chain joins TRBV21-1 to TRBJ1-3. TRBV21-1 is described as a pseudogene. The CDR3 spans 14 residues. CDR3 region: CATVKSSSGNTIYF. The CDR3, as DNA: TGTGCCACCGTAAAGTCTAGCTCTGGAAACACCATATATTTT.

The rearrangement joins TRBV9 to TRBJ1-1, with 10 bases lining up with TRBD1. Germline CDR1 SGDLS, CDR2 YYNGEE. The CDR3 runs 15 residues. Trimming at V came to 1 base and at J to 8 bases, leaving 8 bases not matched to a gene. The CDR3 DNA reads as TGTGCCAGCAGCGTAAATGGTCGACAGGGGGCAGAAGCTTTCTTT. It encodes CASSVNGRQGAEAFF.

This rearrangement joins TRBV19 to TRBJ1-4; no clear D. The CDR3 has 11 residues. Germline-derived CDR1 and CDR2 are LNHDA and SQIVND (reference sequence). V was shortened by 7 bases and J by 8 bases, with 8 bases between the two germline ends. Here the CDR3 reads CASTRGEKLFF. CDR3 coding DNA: TGTGCCAGTACCCGGGGAGAAAAACTGTTTTTT.

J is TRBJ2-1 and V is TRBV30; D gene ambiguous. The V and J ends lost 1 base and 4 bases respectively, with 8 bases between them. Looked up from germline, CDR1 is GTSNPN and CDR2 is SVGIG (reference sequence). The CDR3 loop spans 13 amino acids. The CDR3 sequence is CAWSATIYNEQFF. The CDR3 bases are TGTGCCTGGAGTGCCACTATATACAATGAGCAGTTCTTC. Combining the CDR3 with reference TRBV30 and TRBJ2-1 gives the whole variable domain SQTIHQWPATLVQPVGSPLSLECTVEGTSNPNLYWYRQAAGRGLQLLFYSVGIGQISSEVPQNLSASRPQDRQFILSSKKLLLSDSGFYLCAWSATIYNEQFFGPGTRLTVL.

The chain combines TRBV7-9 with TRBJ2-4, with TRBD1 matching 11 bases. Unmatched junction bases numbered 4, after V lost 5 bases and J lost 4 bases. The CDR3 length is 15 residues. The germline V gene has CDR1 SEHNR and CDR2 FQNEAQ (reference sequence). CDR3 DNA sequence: TGTGCCAGCAGCCCCGGGACAGGGGGTAAAAACATTCAGTACTTC. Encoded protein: CASSPGTGGKNIQYF.

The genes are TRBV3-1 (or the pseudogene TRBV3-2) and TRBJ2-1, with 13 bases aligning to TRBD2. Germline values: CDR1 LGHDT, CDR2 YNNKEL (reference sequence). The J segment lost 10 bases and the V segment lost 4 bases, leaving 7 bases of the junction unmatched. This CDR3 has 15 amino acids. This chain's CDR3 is CASSPGLAGPVEQFF. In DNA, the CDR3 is TGTGCCAGCAGCCCGGGACTAGCGGGGCCGGTGGAGCAGTTCTTC.

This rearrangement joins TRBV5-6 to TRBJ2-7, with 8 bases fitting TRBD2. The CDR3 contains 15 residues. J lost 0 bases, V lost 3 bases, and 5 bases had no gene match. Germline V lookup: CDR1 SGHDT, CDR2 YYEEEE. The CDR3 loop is CASSSLAGPSYEQYF. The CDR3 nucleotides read TGTGCCAGCAGCTCGTTAGCGGGACCCTCCTACGAGCAGTACTTC.

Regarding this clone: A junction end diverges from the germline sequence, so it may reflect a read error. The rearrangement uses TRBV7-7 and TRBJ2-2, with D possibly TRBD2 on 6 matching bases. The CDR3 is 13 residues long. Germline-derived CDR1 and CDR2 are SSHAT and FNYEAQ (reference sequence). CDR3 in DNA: TGTGCTAGCAGCTTCCGACTAGCCGGGGAGCTGTTTTTT. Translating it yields CASSFRLAGELFF.

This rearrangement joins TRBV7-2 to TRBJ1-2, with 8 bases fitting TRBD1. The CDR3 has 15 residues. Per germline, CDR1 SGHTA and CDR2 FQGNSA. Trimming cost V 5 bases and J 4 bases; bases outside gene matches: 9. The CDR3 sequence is CASSPGQGGTYGYTF. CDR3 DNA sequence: TGTGCCAGCAGCCCAGGACAGGGTGGGACCTATGGCTACACCTTC.

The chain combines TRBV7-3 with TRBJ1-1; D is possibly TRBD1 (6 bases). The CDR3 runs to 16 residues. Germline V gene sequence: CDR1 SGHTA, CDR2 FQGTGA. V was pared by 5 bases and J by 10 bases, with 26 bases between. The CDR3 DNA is TGTGCCAGCAGCCCCTCCCCGACAGGAGCTGGGGGGGGAGCTTTCTTT. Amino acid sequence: CASSPSPTGAGGGAFF.

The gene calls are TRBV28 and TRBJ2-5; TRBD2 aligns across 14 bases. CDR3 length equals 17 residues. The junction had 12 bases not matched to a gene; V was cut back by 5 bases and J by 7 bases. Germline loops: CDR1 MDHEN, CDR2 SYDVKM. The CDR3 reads CASSPGLAGGPPMTQYF. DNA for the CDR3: TGTGCCAGCAGTCCCGGACTAGCGGGGGGCCCCCCAATGACCCAGTACTTC. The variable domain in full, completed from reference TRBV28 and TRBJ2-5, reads DVKVTQSSRYLVKRTGEKVFLECVQDMDHENMFWYRQDPGLGLRLIYFSYDVKMKEKGDIPEGYSVSREKKERFSLILESASTNQTSMYLCASSPGLAGGPPMTQYFGPGTRLLVL.

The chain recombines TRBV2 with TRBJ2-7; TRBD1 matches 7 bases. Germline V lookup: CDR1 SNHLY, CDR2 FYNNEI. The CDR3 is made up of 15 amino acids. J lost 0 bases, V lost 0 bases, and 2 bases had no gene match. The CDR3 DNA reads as TGTGCCAGCAGTGAAGCGGGACAGAGCTCCTACGAGCAGTACTTC. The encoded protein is CASSEAGQSSYEQYF.

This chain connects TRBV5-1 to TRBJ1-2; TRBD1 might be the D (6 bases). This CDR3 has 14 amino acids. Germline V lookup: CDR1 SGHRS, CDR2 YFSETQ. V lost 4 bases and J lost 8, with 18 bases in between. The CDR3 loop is CASSPSDNRVGYTF. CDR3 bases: TGCGCCAGCAGCCCATCTGATAACAGGGTCGGCTACACCTTC.

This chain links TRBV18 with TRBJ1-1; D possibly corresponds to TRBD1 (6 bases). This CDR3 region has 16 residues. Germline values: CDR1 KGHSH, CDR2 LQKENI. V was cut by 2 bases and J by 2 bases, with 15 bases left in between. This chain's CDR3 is CASSPKGGAINTEAFF. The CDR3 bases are TGTGCCAGCTCACCAAAAGGGGGGGCCATAAACACTGAAGCTTTCTTT.

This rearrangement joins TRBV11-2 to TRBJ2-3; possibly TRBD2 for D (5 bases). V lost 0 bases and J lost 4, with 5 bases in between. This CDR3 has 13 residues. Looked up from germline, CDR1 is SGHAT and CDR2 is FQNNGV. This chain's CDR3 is CASSLEGADTQYF. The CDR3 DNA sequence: TGTGCCAGCAGCTTAGAGGGAGCAGATACGCAGTATTTT.

CDR3 DNA sequence: TGTGCCAGCAGCTTTCGGGAAGGCTTCCCCCTATTTGTTGGCTACACCTTC. This gives the protein CASSFREGFPLFVGYTF. The rearrangement links TRBV7-2 to TRBJ1-2; D uncertain. Germline values: CDR1 SGHTA, CDR2 FQGNSA. CDR3 length: 17 residues. Between the trimmed V and J ends, which lost 3 bases and 7 bases, there was a span of 24 bases. Full variable domain (rest looked up from reference TRBV7-2 and TRBJ1-2): GAGVSQSPSNKVTEKGKDVELRCDPISGHTALYWYRQSLGQGLEFLIYFQGNSAPDKSGLPSDRFSAERTGGSVSTLTIQRTQQEDSAVYLCASSFREGFPLFVGYTFGSGTRLTVV.

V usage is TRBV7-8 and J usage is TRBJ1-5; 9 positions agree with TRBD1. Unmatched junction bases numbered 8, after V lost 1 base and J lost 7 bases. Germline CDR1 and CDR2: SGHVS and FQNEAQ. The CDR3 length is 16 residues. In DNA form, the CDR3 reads TGTGCCAGCAGCTTAGTTGAAGGGACAGGGAAGCAGCCCCAGCATTTT. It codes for CASSLVEGTGKQPQHF.

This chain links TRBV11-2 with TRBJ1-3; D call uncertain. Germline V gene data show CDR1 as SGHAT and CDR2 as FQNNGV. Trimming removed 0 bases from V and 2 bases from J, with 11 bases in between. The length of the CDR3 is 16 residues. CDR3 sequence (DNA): TGTGCCAGCAGCTTAGATTGGCGGCAGCCTGGAAACACCATATATTTT. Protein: CASSLDWRQPGNTIYF.

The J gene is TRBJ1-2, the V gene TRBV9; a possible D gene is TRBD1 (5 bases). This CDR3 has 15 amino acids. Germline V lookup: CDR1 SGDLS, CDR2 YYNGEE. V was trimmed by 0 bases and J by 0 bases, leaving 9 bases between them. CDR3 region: CASSVAQGSNYGYTF. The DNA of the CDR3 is TGTGCCAGCAGCGTAGCGCAGGGTTCTAACTATGGCTACACCTTC.

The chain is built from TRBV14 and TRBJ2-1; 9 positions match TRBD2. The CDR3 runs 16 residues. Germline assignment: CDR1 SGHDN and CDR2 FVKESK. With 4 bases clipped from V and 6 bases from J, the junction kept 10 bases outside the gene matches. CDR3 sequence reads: CASSRQTTRGGNEQFF. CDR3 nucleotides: TGTGCCAGCAGCCGACAGACGACGCGGGGGGGCAATGAGCAGTTCTTC.